This passage covers 28 T cell receptor beta chains from one sample sequenced in a study of shared clonotypes between healthy human individuals. TCRdb's copy holds only in-frame clones and misses some; the assay was immunoSEQ multiplex PCR. Among roughly 200,000 clones listed, around 63% were seen once. Sequencing was carried out using memory CD4+ T cells sorted from blood. Subset meaning: CD45RA-negative fraction. The receptors shown here come from a man aged 25 to 45 in good health.

The chain links TRBV6-1 to TRBJ2-7; 7 bases are a match to TRBD1. The germline V gene encodes CDR1 MNHNS and CDR2 SASEGT. Unmatched junction bases numbered 7, after V lost 8 bases and J lost 6 bases. This CDR3 spans 12 amino acids. The CDR3 DNA reads as TGTGCCAGCTCCACAGGGGTTAGCGAGCAGTACTTC. Translated: CASSTGVSEQYF.

The gene calls are TRBV15 and TRBJ2-5; D is perhaps TRBD2 (6 bases). V lost 0 bases and J 2 bases, leaving 16 bases between the germline ends. Germline values: CDR1 LNHNV, CDR2 YYDKDF (reference sequence). The CDR3 sequence is 17 residues long. CDR3 sequence reads: CATSRDRAGPLQETQYF. Here the CDR3 DNA reads TGTGCCACCAGCAGAGATCGGGCGGGGCCCTTACAAGAGACCCAGTACTTC.

The gene calls are TRBV7-9 and TRBJ1-1; maybe TRBD1 (6 bases). The germline V gene encodes CDR1 SEHNR and CDR2 FQNEAQ (reference sequence). V was trimmed by 5 bases and J by 6 bases, leaving 16 bases between them. The CDR3 sequence is 14 residues long. This CDR3 reads CASSQRTEPSEAFF. CDR3 bases: TGTGCCAGCAGCCAAAGGACAGAGCCATCTGAAGCTTTCTTT.

Concerning this clone itself: The same CDR3 is also encoded by other DNA sequences in this sample. V and J are TRBV9 and TRBJ2-5, with a possible D match to TRBD1 (5 bases). The germline gives CDR1 SGDLS, CDR2 YYNGEE. CDR3 length: 14 residues. V gave up 3 bases and J gave up 4 bases, with 13 bases separating them. As DNA, the CDR3 is TGTGCCAGCAGCGCGCAGGGTTGGGGAGAGACCCAGTACTTC. Amino acid sequence: CASSAQGWGETQYF.

This clone was seen only a few times. V and J are TRBV4-1 and TRBJ2-6, with D tentatively TRBD2 (5 bases). Between the trimmed V and J ends, which lost 4 bases and 0 bases, there was a span of 16 bases. This CDR3 has 18 amino acids. Per germline, CDR1 MGHRA and CDR2 YSYEKL. As DNA, the CDR3 is TGCGCCAGCAGCCGTAGCGCCCTAGGCGGCTCTGGGGCCAACGTCCTGACTTTC. Its protein product is CASSRSALGGSGANVLTF.

This clone was recorded many times. V is TRBV4-3 and J is TRBJ2-1, with 8 bases matching TRBD1. J gave up 9 bases and V 2 bases, and 9 bases lay outside the gene matches. This CDR3 is built from 15 residues. The V gene's germline CDR1 is LGHNA and CDR2 YSLEER. Here the CDR3 DNA reads TGCGCCAGCAGCCAAAACACAGGGACAGGAGGTGAGCAGTTCTTC. Encoded protein: CASSQNTGTGGEQFF.

The chain employs TRBV2 and TRBJ2-6; D is possibly TRBD1 (6 bases). Per the germline V gene, CDR1 is SNHLY and CDR2 is FYNNEI. The V end was cut by 6 bases, the J end by 0 bases, with 12 bases between. The CDR3 is 16 residues long. In DNA form, the CDR3 reads TGTGCCAGCAGGCAGGGGTCCTTCTCTGGGGCCAACGTCCTGACTTTC. Translated, it gives CASRQGSFSGANVLTF.

The chain combines TRBV2 with TRBJ1-2; TRBD1 might be the D (6 bases). Germline CDR1 and CDR2: SNHLY and FYNNEI. Trimming shortened V by 6 bases and J by 5 bases, and 13 bases separated the two germline ends. The CDR3 is 13 amino acids. The DNA for the CDR3 is TGTGCCAGCAGGAGGACAGAAAGTTATGGCTACACCTTC. Translated: CASRRTESYGYTF.

This clone was counted a few times. This specimen includes other DNA sequences encoding the same CDR3. The chain joins TRBV29-1 to TRBJ2-1; a weak D match, TRBD2 (5 bases). This CDR3 has 13 amino acids. Per germline, CDR1 SQVTM and CDR2 ANQGSEA. The V end was cut by 6 bases, the J end by 4 bases, with 13 bases between. The CDR3 DNA reads TGCAGCGTCGCCTGGGAGCCGTACAATGAGCAGTTCTTC. Amino acid sequence: CSVAWEPYNEQFF.

The chain employs TRBV5-5 and TRBJ2-3, with D tentatively TRBD2 (5 bases). Germline assignment: CDR1 SGHKS and CDR2 YYEKEE (reference sequence). The CDR3 spans 15 residues. Deletions cut 3 bases from V and 5 bases from J, with 16 bases between. CDR3 coding DNA: TGTGCCAGCAGCTCCATTCCTTCGAGGGAAGATACGCAGTATTTT. Protein product: CASSSIPSREDTQYF.

The chain joins TRBV9 to TRBJ1-2; possibly TRBD1 for D (5 bases). V gave up 4 bases and J gave up 2 bases, with 15 bases separating them. The germline V gene encodes CDR1 SGDLS and CDR2 YYNGEE. The CDR3 is made up of 15 amino acids. The CDR3 loop reads CASSPSGAENYGYTF. Written as DNA, the CDR3 is TGTGCCAGCAGCCCGAGTGGGGCGGAGAACTATGGCTACACCTTC.

DNA of the CDR3: TGTGCCAGCAGCCCACCGGGACGCAGTTACAATGAGCAGTTCTTC. Protein product: CASSPPGRSYNEQFF. The chain combines TRBV14 with TRBJ2-1, with D perhaps TRBD1 or TRBD2 (5 bases each). The germline V gene encodes CDR1 SGHDN and CDR2 FVKESK. The CDR3 loop spans 15 amino acids. Trimming pared 4 bases from V and 4 bases from J, leaving 14 bases between. Variable domain in full (rest from reference TRBV14 and TRBJ2-1): EAGVTQFPSHSVIEKGQTVTLRCDPISGHDNLYWYRRVMGKEIKFLLHFVKESKQDESGMPNNRFLAERTGGTYSTLKVQPAELEDSGVYFCASSPPGRSYNEQFFGPGTRLTVL.

The chain joins TRBV5-1 to TRBJ2-5, with unresolved D. CDR3 length: 12 amino acids. Deletions cut 4 bases from V and 2 bases from J, with 6 bases between. Germline V gene sequence: CDR1 SGHRS, CDR2 YFSETQ. The CDR3 coding sequence is TGCGCCAGCAGCCATGAACAAGAGACCCAGTACTTC. This encodes CASSHEQETQYF.

The chain has TRBV7-6 and TRBJ2-7; 10 bases align to TRBD1. Trimming took 1 base from V and 2 from J; bases not matched to a gene: 11. The CDR3 covers 18 residues. CDR1 is SGHVS and CDR2 is FNYEAQ in the germline V gene. The CDR3, as DNA: TGTGCCAGCAGCTTAGGCGGCCCCGGGGGACAGGGGACCTACGAGCAGTACTTC. Translated: CASSLGGPGGQGTYEQYF. Using reference TRBV7-6 and TRBJ2-7 for the parts outside the CDR3, the full variable domain is GAGVSQSPRYKVTKRGQDVALRCDPISGHVSLYWYRQALGQGPEFLTYFNYEAQQDKSGLPNDRFSAERPEGSISTLTIQRTEQRDSAMYRCASSLGGPGGQGTYEQYFGPGTRLTVT.

This clone was observed a few times. V and J are TRBV4-2 and TRBJ2-3, with D hard to call. The CDR3 length is 12 residues. Trimming shortened V by 0 bases and J by 4 bases, and 2 bases separated the two germline ends. CDR1 is LGHNA and CDR2 is YNFKEQ in the germline V gene. CDR3 coding DNA: TGTGCCAGCAGCCAAGAAGCAGATACGCAGTATTTT. Amino acid sequence: CASSQEADTQYF.

This clone was counted only a few times. The V call is TRBV2, the J call TRBJ1-4; possible D gene TRBD1, 6 bases. The germline CDR1 and CDR2 sequences are SNHLY and FYNNEI. Trimming pared 4 bases from V and 7 bases from J, leaving 10 bases between. CDR3 size: 13 residues. In nucleotides, the CDR3 is TGTGCCAGCAGTGTCGGGACACGTGAAAAACTGTTTTTT. Its protein product is CASSVGTREKLFF.

The chain is built from TRBV27 and TRBJ2-1, with 12 bases identical to TRBD2. The trim removed 7 bases at V and 7 bases at J, leaving 11 bases unmatched. The germline CDR1 and CDR2 sequences are MNHEY and SMNVEV (reference sequence). This CDR3 contains 16 residues. The CDR3, as DNA: TGTGCCAGCACACGGCTAGCGGGAGGGGAGGAGAATGAGCAGTTCTTC. Its translation: CASTRLAGGEENEQFF.

There are a few counts of this clone. The genes are TRBV14 and TRBJ2-7; 7 bases agree with TRBD2. The CDR3 sequence is 14 residues long. Germline V gene lookup returns CDR1 SGHDN and CDR2 FVKESK. The V and J ends lost 1 base and 7 bases, in that order; junction bases with no gene match: 7. The DNA for the CDR3 is TGTGCCAGCAGCCAAGTTAGACTAGCTGGTGAGCAGTACTTC. Amino acid sequence: CASSQVRLAGEQYF.

The V gene is TRBV28, the J gene TRBJ1-4; no definite D call. The V and J ends lost 4 bases and 8 bases respectively, with 14 bases between them. CDR1 and CDR2 from the germline V gene are MDHEN and SYDVKM. The CDR3 is 14 amino acids. CDR3 region: CASSYRRRGEKLFF. In DNA, the CDR3 is TGTGCCAGCAGTTACCGGCGGCGAGGCGAAAAACTGTTTTTT. Full variable domain (missing parts from reference TRBV28 and TRBJ1-4): DVKVTQSSRYLVKRTGEKVFLECVQDMDHENMFWYRQDPGLGLRLIYFSYDVKMKEKGDIPEGYSVSREKKERFSLILESASTNQTSMYLCASSYRRRGEKLFFGSGTQLSVL.

The chain uses TRBV6-1 and TRBJ1-1; the D is unclear. V lost 4 bases, J lost 1 base, and 13 bases lay in between. The CDR3 is 15 amino acids. Germline V gene lookup returns CDR1 MNHNS and CDR2 SASEGT. CDR3 region: CASSVYRGRNTEAFF. DNA for the CDR3: TGTGCCAGCAGTGTTTACAGAGGGCGGAACACTGAAGCTTTCTTT.

The V gene is TRBV5-1, the J gene TRBJ1-3; D perhaps matches TRBD1 (5 bases). Germline CDR1 is SGHRS and CDR2 is YFSETQ. The germline V and J ends were trimmed by 3 bases and 0 bases, with 10 bases remaining between them. The CDR3 runs 15 residues. The CDR3: CASSSGPNSGNTIYF. The CDR3 DNA reads as TGCGCCAGCAGCTCGGGACCGAACTCTGGAAACACCATATATTTT.

This clone was observed a handful of times. V is TRBV19 and J is TRBJ2-7; the D gene is possibly TRBD2 (6 bases). V lost 6 bases, J lost 7 bases, and 19 bases lay in between. The CDR3 is made up of 14 amino acids. CDR1 is LNHDA, CDR2 SQIVND, per germline (reference sequence). The CDR3 here is CASSRGMGSTEQYF. The CDR3 region has the DNA TGTGCCAGTAGCCGGGGGATGGGGTCGACTGAGCAGTACTTC. Using reference TRBV19 and TRBJ2-7 for the parts outside the CDR3, the full variable domain is DGGITQSPKYLFRKEGQNVTLSCEQNLNHDAMYWYRQDPGQGLRLIYYSQIVNDFQKGDIAEGYSVSREKKESFPLTVTSAQKNPTAFYLCASSRGMGSTEQYFGPGTRLTVT.

The chain is built from TRBV18 and TRBJ2-3, with 10 bases identical to TRBD1. CDR3 length equals 18 residues. With 4 bases clipped from V and 4 bases from J, the junction kept 14 bases outside the gene matches. CDR1 KGHSH and CDR2 LQKENI come from the germline V gene. CDR3 amino acids: CASSREGQGIFVADTQYF. The CDR3 nucleotides are TGTGCCAGCTCACGAGAGGGACAGGGGATATTCGTGGCAGATACGCAGTATTTT.

A single count supports this clone. The chain links TRBV4-2 to TRBJ1-4, with D perhaps matching TRBD1 (5 bases). V shed 3 bases and J shed 2 bases, with 7 bases lying between them. The germline V gene has CDR1 LGHNA and CDR2 YNFKEQ. The CDR3 loop spans 14 amino acids. In DNA, the CDR3 is TGTGCCAGCAGCCAGGGGGGGACTAATGAAAAACTGTTTTTT. Its protein is CASSQGGTNEKLFF.

This clone was recorded once. The chain uses TRBV2 and TRBJ2-3; TRBD2 agrees at 14 bases. V shed 7 bases and J 6 bases; nucleotides not matched to a gene: 15. Germline V gives CDR1 SNHLY, CDR2 FYNNEI. This CDR3 is built from 18 residues. The CDR3 DNA follows: TGTGCCAGCATATTAAGACTAGCGGGAGGGGCACACGTCGATACGCAGTATTTT. It codes for CASILRLAGGAHVDTQYF.

The chain has TRBV5-1 and TRBJ2-7; 8 bases map to TRBD1. V dropped 0 bases and J dropped 2; count of bases not matched to a gene: 4. CDR1 SGHRS and CDR2 YFSETQ come from the germline V gene. The CDR3 is made up of 15 amino acids. CDR3: CASSLDVTGAYEQYF. CDR3 in DNA: TGCGCCAGCAGCTTGGACGTGACAGGGGCCTACGAGCAGTACTTC.

This clone showed up many times. Different DNA sequences within this sample yield the same CDR3. J is TRBJ2-5 and V is TRBV5-1, with a possible D match to TRBD2 (5 bases). Between the trimmed V and J ends, which lost 2 bases and 4 bases, there was a span of 9 bases. The CDR3 extends over 13 amino acids. Germline V lookup: CDR1 SGHRS, CDR2 YFSETQ. The CDR3 bases are TGCGCCAGCAGCTTCGGGGTTGGAGAGACCCAGTACTTC. This translates into CASSFGVGETQYF.

J is TRBJ2-1 and V is TRBV4-3; the match to TRBD1 covers 10 bases. Trimming at V came to 4 bases and at J to 6 bases, leaving 9 bases not matched to a gene. The CDR3 is made up of 16 amino acids. CDR1 is LGHNA and CDR2 is YSLEER in the germline V gene. The CDR3 DNA is TGCGCCAGCAGCCCGAATGGCCGGACAGGGGGCAATGAGCAGTTCTTC. Translated, it gives CASSPNGRTGGNEQFF.